This T cell receptor beta chain is from a study of Ad26.COV2.S vaccination and SARS-CoV-2 variants (dated by TCRdb to 2020 to 2022). In terms of the full investigation: Donors in the vaccine arm were drawn from COV1001, a phase I-IIa trial of Ad26.COV2.S in healthy adults that was multicentre, randomized, double-blind and placebo-controlled. Ad26.COV2.S was given intramuscularly at 5x10^10 or 1x10^11 viral particles, as a single shot or as two shots 56 days apart. The specificity and breadth of SARS-CoV-2-reactive T cell receptors after Ad26.COV2.S vaccination were assessed by TCRbeta repertoire sequencing. The TCR-sequenced set comprised about 30 samples: some 19 Ad26.COV2.S vaccine recipients, 5 placebo recipients and 8 SARS-CoV-2 convalescent individuals. Trial participants were randomized into five groups of five, in which low-dose or high-dose Ad26.COV2.S was given once or twice, or placebo was given on both occasions. Investigators remained blinded to trial group allocation during experiments and outcome assessment.

From cysteine to phenylalanine, the CDR3 is 15 amino acids long. The read is trimmed to its CDR3 DNA, 45 bases read in frame from base 1. V ends up 4 bases short and J 2 bases short, with an unmatched junction base count of 5. From the germline V gene, CDR1 is SGHRS and CDR2 is YFSETQ. Points on this clone: Its antigen remains unidentified. No much larger clone exists at a distance of one base, and base qualities are not known.

On the study overall, not on this receptor specifically: According to the authors, total T cell responses may have been underestimated by the TCR breadth and depth analyses. Comparing responses between vaccine doses or regimens was not something the study was powered to do. After vaccination, spike-specific CD8+ and CD4+ T cell responses were reported to show substantial breadth. Vaccine and placebo recipients had similar non-spike TCR breadth, a finding consistent with the vaccine containing only spike. Compared with placebo recipients, Ad26.COV2.S recipients showed higher spike-specific TCR breadth (P = 0.0014).

Explained via the paper, the treatment or condition label denotes: roughly 20 received Ad26.COV2.S at low or high dose, single or two shots; 5 received placebo; per-sample allocation not given. Repertoires of vaccine and placebo recipients were sequenced from samples taken on day 63 after the first injection. Cohort 1b enrolled 25 to 30 adults aged 18-55 years at a single site in Boston, USA, between 29 July and 7 August 2020. Ad26.COV2.S was a replication-incompetent adenovirus type 26 vector that expressed a prefusion-stabilized SARS-CoV-2 spike protein derived from the original Wuhan strain. The immunoSEQ Assay was used to sequence TCRbeta CDR3 regions. After extraction, genomic DNA underwent amplification by bias-controlled multiplex PCR, followed by high-throughput sequencing. The study's processing was this. To quantify the absolute abundance of each unique TCRbeta CDR3 region, sequences were collapsed and filtered. Usable DNA was measured by amplifying reference genes present in all nucleated cells, and TCRbeta template counts were normalized to that usable DNA to estimate T cell fraction. Repertoire TCRs were annotated as SARS-CoV-2-specific by exact matching of V gene, CDR3 amino acid sequence and J gene to a known reactive TCR set. MIRA supplied the reference SARS-CoV-2 TCR set, which was filtered for enrichment in COVID-19-positive ImmuneCODE repertoires so that public or cross-reactive TCRs were removed. Drawing on the MIRA antigens, annotated TCRs were analysed further at the level of specific ORF or position within ORF. Breadth was defined as annotated unique rearrangements over total unique productive rearrangements; depth was the summed frequency of those rearrangements. Two-sided Wilcoxon rank-sum tests were used to compare TCR breadth between groups. The table comes from immuneACCESS by way of TCRdb, which keeps in-frame sequences with V and J called. Part of the clones is missing from these tables; in studies checked, under half for an unresolved V gene and the rest for unknown reasons. Clonal size and the V and J genes are those of that table, whereas D and trimming came from the DNA. The sample table shows 380,000 or so clones, and roughly 90% are seen once. The ten largest clonotypes hold about 10% of the sample.

In this chain, TRBV5-1 is recombined with TRBJ2-7, with 11 middle bases fitting TRBD2. The sequence came from a person aged 18-65 years who received the Ad26.COV2.S COVID-19 vaccine or a placebo. This specimen consisted of peripheral blood, obtained in a trial of Ad26.COV2.S vaccine versus placebo. In nucleotide form, the sequence is TGCGCCAGCAGCCCTGGGACTAGCGGTCCCTACGAGCAGTACTTC. Translated, it reads CASSPGTSGPYEQYF.